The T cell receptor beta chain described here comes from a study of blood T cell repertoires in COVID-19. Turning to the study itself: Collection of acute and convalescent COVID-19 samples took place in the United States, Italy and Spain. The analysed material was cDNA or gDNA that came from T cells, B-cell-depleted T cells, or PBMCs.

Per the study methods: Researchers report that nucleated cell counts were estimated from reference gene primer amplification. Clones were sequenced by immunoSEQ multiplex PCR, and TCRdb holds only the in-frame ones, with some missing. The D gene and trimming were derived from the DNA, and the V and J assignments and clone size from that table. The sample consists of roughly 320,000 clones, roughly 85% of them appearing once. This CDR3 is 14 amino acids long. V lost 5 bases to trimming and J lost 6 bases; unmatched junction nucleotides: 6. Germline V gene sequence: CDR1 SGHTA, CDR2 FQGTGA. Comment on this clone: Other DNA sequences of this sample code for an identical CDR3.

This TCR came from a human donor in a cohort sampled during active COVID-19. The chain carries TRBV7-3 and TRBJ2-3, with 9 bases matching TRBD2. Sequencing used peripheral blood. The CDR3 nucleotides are TGTGCCAGCAGCCTCAGCGGGGGGACGGATACGCAGTATTTT. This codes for CASSLSGGTDTQYF.